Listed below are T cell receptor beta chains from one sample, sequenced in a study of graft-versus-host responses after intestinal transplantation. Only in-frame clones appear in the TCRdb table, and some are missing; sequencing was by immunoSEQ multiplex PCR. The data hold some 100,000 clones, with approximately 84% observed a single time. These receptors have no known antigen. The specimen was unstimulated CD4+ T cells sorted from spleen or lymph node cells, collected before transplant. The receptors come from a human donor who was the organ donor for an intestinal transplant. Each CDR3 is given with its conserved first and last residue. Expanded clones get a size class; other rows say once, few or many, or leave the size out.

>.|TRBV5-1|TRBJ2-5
CASSLGDSGTQETQYF
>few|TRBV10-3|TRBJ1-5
CATAGTGEYQPQHF
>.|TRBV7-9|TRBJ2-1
CASSLDIYYNEQFF
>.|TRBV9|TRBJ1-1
CASGRQMNTEAFF
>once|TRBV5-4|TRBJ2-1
CASSPPVAGGSSEQFF
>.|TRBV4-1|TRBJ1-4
CASSQPGQGSEKLFF
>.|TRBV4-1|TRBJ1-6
CASSQVQGARNSPLHF
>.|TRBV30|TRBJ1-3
CAWGPTGAISGNTIYF
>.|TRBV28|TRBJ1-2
CASSSPQSYGYTF
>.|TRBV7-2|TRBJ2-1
CASSLLSGGSYNEQFF
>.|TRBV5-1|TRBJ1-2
CASSSTGDYGYTF
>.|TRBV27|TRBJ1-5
CASSKFPLMGQGNNQPQHF
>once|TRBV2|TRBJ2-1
CASRLDNEQFF
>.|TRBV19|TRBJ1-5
CASSIMGQGAGNQPQHF
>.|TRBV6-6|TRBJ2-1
CASSYLQGHGEQFF
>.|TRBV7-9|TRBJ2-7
CASSPPISGALSSYEQYF
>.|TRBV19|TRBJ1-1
CASSTTGARTEAFF
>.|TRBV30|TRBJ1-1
CAWSPQRTVNTEAFF
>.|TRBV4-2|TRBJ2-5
CASSQELAGAQETQYF
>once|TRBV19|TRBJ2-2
CASSGPGQGTGELFF
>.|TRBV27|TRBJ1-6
CASSSLDRKDSPLHF
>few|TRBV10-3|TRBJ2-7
CAISGSSYEQYF
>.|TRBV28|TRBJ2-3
CASSSGGVSTDTQYF